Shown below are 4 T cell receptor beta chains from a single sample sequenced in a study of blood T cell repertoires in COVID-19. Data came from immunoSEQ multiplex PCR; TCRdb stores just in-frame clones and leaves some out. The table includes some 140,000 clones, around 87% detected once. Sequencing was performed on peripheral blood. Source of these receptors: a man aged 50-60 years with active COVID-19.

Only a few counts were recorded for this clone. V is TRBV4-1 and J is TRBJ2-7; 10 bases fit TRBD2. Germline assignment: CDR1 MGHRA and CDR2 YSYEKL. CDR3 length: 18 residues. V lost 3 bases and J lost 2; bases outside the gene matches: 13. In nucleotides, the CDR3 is TGCGCCAGCAGCCAGGCTGCGGCTAGCGGGGGCGATGCCTACGAGCAGTACTTC. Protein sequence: CASSQAAASGGDAYEQYF.

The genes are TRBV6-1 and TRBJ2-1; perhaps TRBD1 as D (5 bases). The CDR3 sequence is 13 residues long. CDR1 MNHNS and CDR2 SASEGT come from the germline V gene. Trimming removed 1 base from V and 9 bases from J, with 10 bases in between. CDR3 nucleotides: TGTGCCAGCAGTGAAGTTAGGGGCCTTGAGCAGTTCTTC. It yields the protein CASSEVRGLEQFF.

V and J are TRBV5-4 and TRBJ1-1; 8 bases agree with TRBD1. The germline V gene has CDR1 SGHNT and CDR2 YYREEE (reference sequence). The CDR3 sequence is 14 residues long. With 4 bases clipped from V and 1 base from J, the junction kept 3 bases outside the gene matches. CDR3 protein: CASSIGQGNTEAFF. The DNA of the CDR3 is TGTGCCAGCAGCATAGGACAGGGGAACACTGAAGCTTTCTTT.

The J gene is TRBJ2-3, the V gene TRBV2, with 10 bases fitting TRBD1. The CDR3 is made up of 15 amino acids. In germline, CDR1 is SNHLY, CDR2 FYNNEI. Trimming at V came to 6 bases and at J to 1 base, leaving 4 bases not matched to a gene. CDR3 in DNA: TGTGCCAGCAGAGTCGGACAGGGGGGCACAGATACGCAGTATTTT. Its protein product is CASRVGQGGTDTQYF.